This TCR beta chain was identified during a study of Ad26.COV2.S vaccination and SARS-CoV-2 variants (dated by TCRdb to the early 2020s). Some background on the complete study: Sequencing of the TCRbeta repertoire served to evaluate the specificity and breadth of SARS-CoV-2-reactive T cell receptors following Ad26.COV2.S vaccination. A total of around 32 samples were included in the TCR-sequenced set, comprising some 20 Ad26.COV2.S vaccine recipients, 5 placebo recipients and 8 SARS-CoV-2 convalescent individuals.

A word on this clone: Its antigen has not been determined. Base qualities are not recorded, but no much larger clone differs from it by a single base.

According to the study, the label for this sample's time point signals: individuals recovered from natural SARS-CoV-2 infection. TCRbeta CDR3 regions were sequenced with the immunoSEQ Assay. After extraction, genomic DNA underwent amplification by bias-controlled multiplex PCR, followed by high-throughput sequencing. The study's own analysis went as follows. Collapsing and filtering of sequences were performed to quantify the absolute abundance of each unique TCRbeta CDR3 region. T cell fraction was estimated by normalization of TCRbeta template counts to usable DNA, with usable DNA being measured through amplification of reference genes present in all nucleated cells. Repertoire TCRs were annotated as SARS-CoV-2-specific by exact matching of V gene, CDR3 amino acid sequence and J gene to a known reactive TCR set. The reference SARS-CoV-2 TCR set was obtained from MIRA and was filtered for enrichment in COVID-19-positive ImmuneCODE repertoires, whereby public or cross-reactive TCRs were removed. Based on the MIRA antigens, annotated TCRs were further analysed at the level of specific ORF or position within ORF. Breadth was defined as annotated unique rearrangements over total unique productive rearrangements; depth was the summed frequency of those rearrangements. TCR breadth was compared between groups using two-sided Wilcoxon rank-sum tests. What TCRdb holds here is the immuneACCESS table cut down to in-frame rearrangements. Part of the clones is not present; checked against another copy, under half of the missing clones reflect an unresolved V gene, and the others are unexplained. V and J calls and clone size follow that table, whereas D and trimming were derived from the DNA. The sample includes 350,000 to 450,000 clones, with about 90% observed a single time. In total, the top ten clones hold 3% to 4% of the sample.

The paper's findings and limits, for the study overall: The authors noted that the TCR breadth and depth analyses may have underestimated total T cell responses. Non-spike TCR breadth was comparable between vaccine and placebo recipients, consistent with the vaccine containing only spike. Spike-specific TCR breadth was higher in Ad26.COV2.S recipients than in placebo recipients (P = 0.0014). After vaccination, substantial breadth of spike-specific CD8+ and CD4+ T cell responses was reported.

This clonotype was sampled from a human donor who had recovered from COVID-19. Sequenced here: peripheral blood, sampled after recovery from COVID-19.

The DNA sequence is TGTGCCAGCAGCCCCGGGATCTCCCTCTATAATTCACCCCTCCACTTT. It is translated as CASSPGISLYNSPLHF. The V and J genes are TRBV5-6 and TRBJ1-6; too little of a D gene remains to name it. From a lookup of the germline V gene, CDR1 and CDR2 are SGHDT and YYEEEE. Measured from the cysteine to the phenylalanine, the CDR3 is 16 residues long. Only the CDR3 DNA stays, 48 bases, in frame from base 1. V is reduced by 4 bases and J by 3 bases, leaving a spacing of 14 bases between them.